The 14 T cell receptor beta chains listed next were all sequenced from one sample in a study of quantifying T cell responses using KT2 cells (TCRdb year 2017). Concerning the study at large: RNA was DNase-treated and reverse transcribed with TCR alpha and beta constant-region primers, mostly using SuperScript III.

Library construction relied on UMI-ligation and nested PCR. Sequenced on an Illumina MiSeq. A single-stranded oligonucleotide carrying the Illumina SP2 sequence and a UMI was ligated to the cDNA 3' end using T4 RNA ligase 1. PCR1 was run for about 4 cycles (98 degrees C for 15 s, 69 degrees C for 30 s, 72 degrees C for 40 s), and an equimolar mix of RC1.1 and RC1.2, covering TRBC1 and TRBC2, was used as the beta primer. TCRdb cleaned the public reads at Q25 with fastp, built clones with MiXCR and kept in-frame beta chains. Each entry merges the rows of one CDR3 protein and shows their most common DNA and genes. The sample table lists tens of thousands of distinct CDR3 sequences, about 12% of them with a count of one. 9.4% of the sample is in the top ten clones. What was sequenced was PBMCs spiked with cells of the T cell clone KT2. The source is a human donor.

The V gene is TRBV4-3, the J gene TRBJ2-7; 13 nucleotides agree with TRBD2. CDR3 length: 15 residues. V lost 4 bases, J lost 0 bases, and 0 bases stayed unmatched. Per the germline V gene, CDR1 is LGHNA and CDR2 is YSLEER. The CDR3 is CASSRTSGSSYEQYF. The CDR3 DNA follows: TGCGCCAGCAGCCGGACTAGCGGGAGCTCCTACGAGCAGTACTTC.

V and J are TRBV7-9 and TRBJ1-6; 8 bases are a match to TRBD1. This CDR3 contains 16 residues. Germline assignment: CDR1 SEHNR and CDR2 FQNEAQ (reference sequence). Unmatched junction bases numbered 5, after V lost 4 bases and J lost 3 bases. This CDR3 reads CASSSGTGFYNSPLHF. In nucleotides, the CDR3 is TGTGCCAGCAGCTCCGGGACAGGTTTCTATAATTCACCCCTCCACTTT.

The chain employs TRBV27 and TRBJ1-1; maybe TRBD1 (5 bases). V was cut by 4 bases and J by 1 base, with 16 bases left in between. This CDR3 contains 16 residues. Germline V gene sequence: CDR1 MNHEY, CDR2 SMNVEV (reference sequence). DNA of the CDR3: TGTGCCAGCAGTTCCATTAAGGGGTTGAGGAACACTGAAGCTTTCTTT. Translated: CASSSIKGLRNTEAFF.

The chain joins TRBV2 to TRBJ1-5; 9 bases are a match to TRBD1. Germline loops: CDR1 SNHLY, CDR2 FYNNEI. The CDR3 length is 15 residues. The ends lost 2 bases at V and 7 bases at J; junction bases unmatched: 6. The CDR3 loop is CASSERDRVGQPQHF. In DNA, the CDR3 is TGTGCCAGCAGTGAAAGGGACAGGGTGGGACAGCCCCAGCATTTT.

This clonotype has only a few counts. The chain combines TRBV20-1 with TRBJ1-2; possibly TRBD1 for D (5 bases). The CDR3 sequence is 13 residues long. Trimming pared 3 bases from V and 4 bases from J, leaving 12 bases between. The V gene's germline CDR1 is DFQATT and CDR2 SNEGSKA (reference sequence). CDR3 region: CSASGGGVYGYTF. DNA of the CDR3: TGCAGTGCTAGTGGGGGAGGCGTCTATGGCTACACCTTC.

This clonotype has just a few counts. The CDR3 spells CASSPFDRAGNTIYF. CDR3 sequence (DNA): TGTGCCAGCAGCCCATTCGACAGAGCCGGAAACACCATATATTTT. This sequence joins TRBV9 and TRBJ1-3; D may be TRBD1 (5 bases). This CDR3 region has 15 residues. The V end was cut by 4 bases, the J end by 4 bases, with 15 bases between. Germline CDR1 reads SGDLS; CDR2 reads YYNGEE.

This clonotype was found many times. The chain uses TRBV6-1 and TRBJ2-7, with TRBD1 matching 7 bases. This CDR3 is 15 amino acids long. V shed 0 bases, J shed 2 bases, and the junction held 4 bases outside the gene matches. Germline V lookup: CDR1 MNHNS, CDR2 SASEGT. As DNA, the CDR3 is TGTGCCAGCAGTGAAGCGTTGGGACAGACCTACGAGCAGTACTTC. As protein: CASSEALGQTYEQYF.

The chain employs TRBV11-3 and TRBJ2-7; 13 bases agree with TRBD2. The length of the CDR3 is 17 residues. V dropped 5 bases and J dropped 3; count of bases not matched to a gene: 10. CDR1 and CDR2 (germline): SGHNT, YENEEA. This chain's CDR3 is CASSPGLAGPGLYEQYF. The CDR3 nucleotides read TGTGCCAGCAGCCCGGGACTAGCGGGACCCGGACTCTACGAGCAGTACTTC.

V gene TRBV3-1 combines with J gene TRBJ1-4, with D perhaps matching TRBD1 (5 bases). The CDR3 has 17 amino acids. Trimming took 4 bases from V and 8 from J, leaving 23 bases between them. CDR1 and CDR2 from the germline V gene are LGHDT and YNNKEL (reference sequence). CDR3 in amino acids: CASSPPRGAPGHEKLFF. The CDR3 region has the DNA TGTGCCAGCAGCCCGCCCCGCGGGGCCCCAGGACACGAAAAACTGTTTTTT.

The chain has TRBV6-6 and TRBJ2-3; D remains ambiguous. The CDR3 loop spans 11 amino acids. Trimming left V 4 bases short and J 5 bases short, with 4 bases between. Germline V lookup: CDR1 MNHNY, CDR2 SVGAGI (reference sequence). CDR3 DNA sequence: TGTGCCAGCAGTTCGAGAGATACGCAGTATTTT. It yields the protein CASSSRDTQYF.

The CDR3 is CASSESSREYGYTF. The DNA for the CDR3 is TGCGCCAGCAGTGAGTCGTCCAGGGAGTATGGCTACACCTTC. This chain joins TRBV10-1 and TRBJ1-2; tentatively, D is TRBD1 (5 bases). The CDR3 consists of 14 residues. V lost 0 bases to trimming and J lost 5 bases, with 10 bases between them. Per the germline V gene, CDR1 is WNHNN and CDR2 is SYGVQD (reference sequence).

The chain couples TRBV12-3 or TRBV12-4 to TRBJ1-1; weak D call: TRBD1 (5 bases). This CDR3 comprises 11 residues. V lost 8 bases and J lost 7, with 11 bases in between. The CDR3 protein is CASGDFHEAFF. In nucleotides, the CDR3 is TGTGCCAGCGGGGACTTCCATGAAGCTTTCTTT.

This clonotype was seen only a few times. The V gene is TRBV20-1, the J gene TRBJ2-1, with TRBD2 matching 7 bases. This CDR3 has 16 residues. Germline CDR1 and CDR2: DFQATT and SNEGSKA (reference sequence). V lost 5 bases to trimming and J lost 4 bases; unmatched junction nucleotides: 14. CDR3 coding DNA: TGCAGTGCTGAATCCCCGGCTAGCGGAAAGTACAATGAGCAGTTCTTC. Its protein product is CSAESPASGKYNEQFF.

This clonotype appeared many times. CDR3 in DNA: TGTGCCAGCAGTGACTCCCAGGGGGCAGATACGCAGTATTTT. It yields the protein CASSDSQGADTQYF. V usage is TRBV6-4 and J usage is TRBJ2-3, with 7 positions matching TRBD1. The CDR3 spans 14 residues. J gave up 4 bases and V 0 bases, and 1 base lay outside the gene matches. CDR1 and CDR2 from the germline V gene are MRHNA and SNTAGT.